This T cell receptor beta chain was sequenced during a study of CXCR3-negative and CXCR3-positive naive CD8 T cells. Study-wide points: TCR strength was inferred from TRB CDR3 properties, while surface CD5 was comparable between naive subsets. CXCR3-negative naive cells had less hydrophobic TRB CDR3s than did CXCR3-positive naive cells. Cryopreserved cells showed partially decreased CXCR3 expression, and most assays used fresh PBMCs.

The CDR3 length is 14 residues. In germline, CDR1 is MGHRA, CDR2 YSYEKL. Under 350,000 cells per CD8+ T cell subset were flow-sorted in triplicate. All TRB cDNA libraries came from 5' RACE performed with UMI labels. One entry per CDR3 protein, without DNA, is what TCRdb gives after re-calling the 5' RACE reads. The sample has tens of thousands of distinct CDR3 sequences; the top ten hold around 0.99%. Of note for this clonotype: What it recognizes is unknown.

The sample taken for sequencing was naive CXCR3- CD8+ T cells from blood. Regarding subset: CD45RO-CCR7+CD27+CD95- naive CD8+ T cells lacking CXCR3 (TNR3-). The clonotype comes from a human donor in good health. Some clones in this sample may be carry-over from other donors' samples. The J gene is TRBJ1-5, the V gene TRBV4-1. CDR3 protein: CASSQREGNQPQHF.